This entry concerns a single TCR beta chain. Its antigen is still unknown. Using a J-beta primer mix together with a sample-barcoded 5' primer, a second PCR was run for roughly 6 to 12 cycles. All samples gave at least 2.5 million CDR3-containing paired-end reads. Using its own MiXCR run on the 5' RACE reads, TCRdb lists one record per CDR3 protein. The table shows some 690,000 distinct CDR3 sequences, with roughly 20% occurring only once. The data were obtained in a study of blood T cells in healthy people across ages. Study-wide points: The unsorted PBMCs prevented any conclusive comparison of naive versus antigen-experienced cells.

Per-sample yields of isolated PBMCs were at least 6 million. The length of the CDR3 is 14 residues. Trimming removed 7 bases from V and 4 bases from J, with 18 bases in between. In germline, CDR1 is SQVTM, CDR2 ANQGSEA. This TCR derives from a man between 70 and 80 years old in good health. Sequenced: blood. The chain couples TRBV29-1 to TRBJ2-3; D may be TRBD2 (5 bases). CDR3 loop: CSAEEDPSPDTQYF. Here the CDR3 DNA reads TGCAGCGCTGAGGAGGACCCTTCGCCAGATACGCAGTATTTT.